A single sample gave rise to the 20 T cell receptor beta chains below, sequenced in a study of vaccination and CD4 T cells after COVID-19. Sequenced with the Oncomine TCR Beta short-read assay was DNA taken from cultured CD4+ T cells. TCRdb recomputed calls from the PCR reads with MiXCR, one row per CDR3 protein. The data show some 12,000 distinct CDR3 sequences, 45% to 60% seen once. These receptors' antigens are unknown. Documented treatment: roughly 10-day PBMC culture with coronavirus spike peptide pools or control peptides (ViraFEST assay). The sequenced material came from CD4+ T cells from blood, cultured in vitro. Receptors were obtained from a human donor who had recovered from COVID-19.

J is TRBJ2-1 and V is TRBV20-1; 11 positions agree with TRBD2. Germline V gene lookup returns CDR1 DFQATT and CDR2 SNEGSKA (reference sequence). With V trimmed by 5 bases and J by 4 bases, 4 bases remained unmatched. The CDR3 is made up of 14 amino acids. CDR3 loop: CSAYGTSGYNEQFF. CDR3 DNA: TGCAGTGCTTATGGGACTAGCGGTTACAATGAGCAGTTCTTC.

The chain employs TRBV7-9 and TRBJ1-1; perhaps TRBD1 as D (5 bases). V lost 1 base to trimming and J lost 1 base, with 16 bases between them. This CDR3 is built from 17 residues. CDR1 and CDR2 from the germline V gene are SEHNR and FQNEAQ (reference sequence). The CDR3 protein is CASSLGRDGASNTEAFF. DNA for the CDR3: TGTGCCAGCAGCTTAGGGAGGGACGGAGCCTCGAACACTGAAGCTTTCTTT.

The chain couples TRBV18 to TRBJ2-5; TRBD1 agrees at 8 bases. Germline CDR1 and CDR2: KGHSH and LQKENI. The CDR3 is 13 amino acids. V lost 8 bases and J lost 5; bases outside the gene matches: 7. The CDR3 DNA follows: TGTGCCAGCGGACCGACAGGGGAGGAGACCCAGTACTTC. Its translation: CASGPTGEETQYF.

The chain recombines TRBV10-3 with TRBJ1-5, with D unresolved. Trimming took off 6 bases at V and 4 bases at J, with 13 bases between the two ends. The CDR3 is 14 residues long. The germline V gene encodes CDR1 ENHRY and CDR2 SYGVKD. CDR3 sequence reads: CAISPDTANQPQHF. The CDR3 DNA reads TGTGCCATCAGCCCCGACACAGCGAATCAGCCCCAGCATTTT.

This chain connects TRBV20-1 to TRBJ2-5, with 9 bases fitting TRBD2. With V trimmed by 5 bases and J by 4 bases, 17 bases remained unmatched. CDR1 is DFQATT and CDR2 is SNEGSKA in the germline V gene (reference sequence). The CDR3 is 17 amino acids. The CDR3 DNA is TGCAGTGCTGCTAAGGAGGATAGCGGGAGTCCTCGAGAGACCCAGTACTTC. Translated, it gives CSAAKEDSGSPRETQYF.

This chain links TRBV5-6 with TRBJ2-5; D ambiguous. The CDR3 extends over 16 amino acids. Trimming stripped 3 bases from V and 1 base from J, with 16 bases between. Germline CDR1 and CDR2: SGHDT and YYEEEE. This CDR3 reads CASSSLYVAVQETQYF. The CDR3 DNA follows: TGTGCCAGCAGCTCTTTATATGTGGCAGTCCAAGAGACCCAGTACTTC. The full variable domain, with the rest looked up from reference TRBV5-6 and TRBJ2-5, is DAGVTQSPTHLIKTRGQQVTLRCSPKSGHDTVSWYQQALGQGPQFIFQYYEEEERQRGNFPDRFSGHQFPNYSSELNVNALLLGDSALYLCASSSLYVAVQETQYFGPGTRLLVL.

This clonotype has just one count. The V gene is TRBV7-9, the J gene TRBJ2-2, with a weak D call TRBD1 (5 bases). The germline CDR1 and CDR2 sequences are SEHNR and FQNEAQ (reference sequence). V lost 8 bases and J 5 bases, leaving 12 bases between the germline ends. CDR3 size: 13 residues. CDR3 amino acids: CASVKQGTGELFF. The CDR3 DNA follows: TGTGCCAGCGTGAAGCAGGGTACCGGGGAGCTGTTTTTT.

The chain is built from TRBV28 and TRBJ2-5, with 10 bases matching TRBD2. The CDR3 has 16 residues. Germline V gene sequence: CDR1 MDHEN, CDR2 SYDVKM. V lost 2 bases and J lost 5; bases outside the gene matches: 8. CDR3 region: CASSLNPSGSLETQYF. The CDR3 coding sequence is TGTGCCAGCAGTTTAAATCCTAGCGGGAGTCTCGAGACCCAGTACTTC.

This clonotype has only one observation. V usage is TRBV28 and J usage is TRBJ1-3; the D gene is possibly TRBD1 (5 bases). The CDR3 loop spans 13 amino acids. The germline V and J ends were trimmed by 8 bases and 0 bases, with 8 bases remaining between them. Germline CDR1 and CDR2: MDHEN and SYDVKM. The CDR3 sequence is CASGGGSGNTIYF. The CDR3 nucleotides are TGTGCCAGCGGGGGGGGCTCTGGAAACACCATATATTTT.

This clonotype has a single count. V is TRBV10-3 and J is TRBJ1-2, with 9 bases fitting TRBD1. J gave up 8 bases and V 1 base, and 5 bases lay outside the gene matches. Germline-derived CDR1 and CDR2 are ENHRY and SYGVKD. The CDR3 extends over 14 amino acids. In DNA, the CDR3 is TGTGCCATCAGTGAGTTAACAGGGGGCCGGGGCTACACCTTC. Translated: CAISELTGGRGYTF.

This clonotype showed up just a few times. The chain uses TRBV6-1 and TRBJ1-2, with TRBD1 identical over 9 bases. Germline assignment: CDR1 MNHNS and CDR2 SASEGT. V trimming: 5 bases; J trimming: 3 bases; junction bases outside the gene matches: 4. This CDR3 comprises 14 residues. The CDR3 reads CASSRQGVYYGYTF. Here the CDR3 DNA reads TGTGCCAGCAGTAGACAGGGGGTCTACTATGGCTACACCTTC.

This chain links TRBV20-1 with TRBJ2-5; perhaps D is TRBD1 or TRBD2 (5 bases each). The CDR3 totals 12 residues. The V and J ends lost 6 bases and 2 bases respectively, with 10 bases between them. Germline assignment: CDR1 DFQATT and CDR2 SNEGSKA (reference sequence). The CDR3 loop is CSADSGQETQYF. The CDR3 bases are TGCAGTGCCGACAGCGGACAAGAGACCCAGTACTTC.

The J gene is TRBJ2-3, the V gene TRBV6-1, with TRBD2 matching 8 bases. This CDR3 comprises 17 residues. The germline V gene encodes CDR1 MNHNS and CDR2 SASEGT. The J segment lost 2 bases and the V segment lost 1 base, leaving 8 bases of the junction unmatched. CDR3 bases: TGTGCCAGCAGTGAAGGAAGAATAGCGGGACACACAGATACGCAGTATTTT. It translates to CASSEGRIAGHTDTQYF.

The V gene is TRBV19, the J gene TRBJ2-6; 13 bases agree with TRBD2. The V segment lost 3 bases and the J segment 0 bases; nucleotides outside the gene matches: 2. Germline lookup yields CDR1 LNHDA and CDR2 SQIVND (reference sequence). This CDR3 spans 18 amino acids. DNA for the CDR3: TGTGCCAGTAGTATTACTAGCGGGAGGGCCTCTGGGGCCAACGTCCTGACTTTC. This encodes CASSITSGRASGANVLTF.

This clonotype came up once. As the CDR3 is not closed by the conserved phenylalanine or tryptophan, this likely results from a read error. Written as DNA, the CDR3 is TGTGCCAGCAGCTTATCGGGTCAGGTTGCTCAGCCCCAGCATTCT. Protein sequence: CASSLSGQVAQPQHS. The chain couples TRBV7-8 to TRBJ1-5; D not certain. Germline V lookup: CDR1 SGHVS, CDR2 FQNEAQ. Between the trimmed V and J ends, which lost 2 bases and 6 bases, there was a span of 14 bases. The length of the CDR3 is 15 residues.

The rearrangement links TRBV20-1 to TRBJ2-5; possibly TRBD2 for D (6 bases). Trimming removed 3 bases from V and 6 bases from J, with 17 bases in between. CDR3 length equals 14 residues. The germline CDR1 and CDR2 sequences are DFQATT and SNEGSKA (reference sequence). CDR3 in DNA: TGCAGTGCTAGTACAGGAGGGCCAGTAAAGACCCAGTACTTC. Translation gives CSASTGGPVKTQYF.

This chain links TRBV6-1 with TRBJ1-4; 10 positions match TRBD1. Germline assignment: CDR1 MNHNS and CDR2 SASEGT. The CDR3 extends over 16 amino acids. The junction had 11 bases not matched to a gene; V was cut back by 6 bases and J by 7 bases. CDR3 in DNA: TGTGCCAGCAGACCCCGTGACAGGGGGCTTGGTGAAAAACTGTTTTTT. It translates to CASRPRDRGLGEKLFF.

This rearrangement joins TRBV7-2 to TRBJ1-6; D is perhaps TRBD1 (5 bases). Germline CDR1 SGHTA, CDR2 FQGNSA. Deletions cut 5 bases from V and 7 bases from J, with 15 bases between. The CDR3 has 15 amino acids. The CDR3 region has the DNA TGTGCCAGCAGCACGGGACGGATCATCAATTCACCCCTCCACTTT. Protein: CASSTGRIINSPLHF.

This clonotype was counted between two and nine times. The chain uses TRBV6-1 and TRBJ2-4; D is possibly TRBD2 (5 bases). This CDR3 contains 15 residues. V lost 4 bases and J lost 5, with 15 bases in between. Germline lookup yields CDR1 MNHNS and CDR2 SASEGT. This CDR3 reads CASSAFRGVQNIQYF. The CDR3 region has the DNA TGTGCCAGCAGTGCGTTTCGGGGAGTTCAAAACATTCAGTACTTC.

V usage is TRBV10-2 and J usage is TRBJ1-6, with a tentative D call TRBD1 (6 bases). Looked up from germline, CDR1 is WSHSY and CDR2 is SAAADI. Trimming stripped 2 bases from V and 7 bases from J, with 9 bases between. This CDR3 spans 14 amino acids. The CDR3 region has the DNA TGCGCCAGCAGTGAGACAGGGCCAAATTCACCCCTCCACTTT. Its protein product is CASSETGPNSPLHF.